The present T cell receptor beta chain was sequenced within a study of blood T cell repertoires in COVID-19 (dated by TCRdb to the early 2020s). Concerning the study at large: Samples covering the acute and convalescent phases of COVID-19 were provided by collaborators in the United States, Italy and Spain. The material from the prospective study consisted of cDNA or gDNA derived from T cells, B-cell-depleted T cells, or PBMCs. Deeply sampled blood TCRbeta repertoires from subjects exposed to, actively infected with, or recovered from COVID-19 were included in the dataset. The repertoires were released in a freely available public database intended as a resource for research on the immune response to SARS-CoV-2. Samples were obtained from the ongoing ImmuneRACE study (first 160 participants) and from about 1,300 subjects provided by 6 global collaborators. Nearly every sample came with metadata listing a de-identified subject ID, COVID-19 status, age in years and sex. HLA class I and class II types, where available, came from metadata supplied by the sample provider rather than from assay-based typing.

V lost 1 base and J lost 0 bases, and the count of bases not matched to a germline gene is 0. From the cysteine through the phenylalanine, the CDR3 covers 14 amino acids. Here the CDR3 DNA is all that survives: 42 bases in frame from base 1. Looking up the germline V gene yields CDR1 SGHVS and CDR2 FNYEAQ. The full study reports these points: How much clinical and demographic metadata was included differed by source and by participant, and the metadata was provided uncurated.

TCRbeta CDR3 regions were amplified from genomic DNA using the immunoSEQ Assay, a bias-controlled multiplex PCR. The published analysis was carried out like this. The number of nucleated cells in each sample was estimated by amplification of reference gene primers within the assay. To quantify the absolute abundance of each unique TCRbeta CDR3 rearrangement, sequence reads were collapsed and filtered. Productive Simpson clonality was computed per sample as the square root of Simpson's diversity index over productive rearrangements. TCRdb limited this immuneACCESS table to in-frame rearrangements with V and J called. A share of clones is missing; checked studies link under half to unresolved V genes, and the rest is unexplained. The DNA was the basis for D and trimming; V, J and clone size are from that table. For this sample the table gives 490,000 or so clones, of which roughly 90% were detected only once. The ten largest make up 1.5% to 2% of the sample.

In regard to this clone: Its antigen specificity is not known. Per-base qualities were not stored, and no clone one base away is much larger.

Participants in the prospective study were aged roughly 18 to 89 years, lived in under 30 United States geographic areas, and enrolled through a virtual design. Cohort assignment in the prospective study relied on participant-reported clinical history from a screening survey and a study questionnaire. Recovered participants in ImmuneRACE Cohort 3 were defined as having two consecutive negative NP/OP PCR tests, clearance from a healthcare professional, or resolution of symptoms. Each participant in the prospective study had whole blood, serum and a nasopharyngeal or oropharyngeal swab collected by mobile phlebotomists. Participants in the prospective study had the option to provide additional blood draws and questionnaires over a 2-month period. Before DNA extraction, blood samples from the prospective study were shipped at room temperature or frozen.

Input material: PBMCs or T cells enriched from blood (not recorded which). The sequence came from a woman aged 35 to 49 who had recovered from COVID-19. The V and J genes are TRBV7-6 and TRBJ2-7; 7 nucleotides in the junction match TRBD1. The CDR3: CASSLGDSSYEQYF. The DNA sequence reads TGTGCCAGCAGCTTAGGGGACAGCTCCTACGAGCAGTACTTC.